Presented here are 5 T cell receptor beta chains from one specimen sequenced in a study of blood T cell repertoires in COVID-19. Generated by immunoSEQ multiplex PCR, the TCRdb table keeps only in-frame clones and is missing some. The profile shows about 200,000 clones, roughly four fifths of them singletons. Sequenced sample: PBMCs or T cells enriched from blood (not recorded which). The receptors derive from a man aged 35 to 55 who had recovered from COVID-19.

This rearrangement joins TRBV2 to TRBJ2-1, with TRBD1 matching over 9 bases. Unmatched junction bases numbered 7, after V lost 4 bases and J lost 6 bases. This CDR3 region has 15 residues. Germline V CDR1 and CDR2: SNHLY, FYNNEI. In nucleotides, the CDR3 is TGTGCCAGCAGTGCCGGGACAGGGTTCGGCAATGAGCAGTTCTTC. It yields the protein CASSAGTGFGNEQFF.

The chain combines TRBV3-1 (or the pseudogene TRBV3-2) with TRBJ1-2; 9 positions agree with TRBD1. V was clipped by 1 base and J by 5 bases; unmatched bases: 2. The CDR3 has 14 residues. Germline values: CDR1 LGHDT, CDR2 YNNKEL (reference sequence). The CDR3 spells CASSQGTGEYGYTF. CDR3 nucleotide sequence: TGTGCCAGCAGCCAAGGGACAGGGGAATATGGCTACACCTTC.

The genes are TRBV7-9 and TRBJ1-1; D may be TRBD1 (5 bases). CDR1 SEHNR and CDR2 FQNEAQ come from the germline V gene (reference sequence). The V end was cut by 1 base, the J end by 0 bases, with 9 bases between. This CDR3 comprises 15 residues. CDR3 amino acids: CASSLVGGMNTEAFF. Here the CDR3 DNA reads TGTGCCAGCAGCTTAGTGGGGGGTATGAACACTGAAGCTTTCTTT.

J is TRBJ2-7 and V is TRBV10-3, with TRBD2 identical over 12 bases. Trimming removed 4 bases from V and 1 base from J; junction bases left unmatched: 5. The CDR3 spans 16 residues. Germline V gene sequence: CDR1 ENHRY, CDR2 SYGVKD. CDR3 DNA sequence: TGTGCCATCAGTGCCCCACTAGCGGGGGGTTCCTACGAGCAGTACTTC. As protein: CAISAPLAGGSYEQYF.

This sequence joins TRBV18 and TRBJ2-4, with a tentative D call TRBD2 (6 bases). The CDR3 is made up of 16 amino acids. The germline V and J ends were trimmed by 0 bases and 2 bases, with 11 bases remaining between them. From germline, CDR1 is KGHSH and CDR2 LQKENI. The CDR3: CASSPPSGRTKNIQYF. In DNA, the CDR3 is TGTGCCAGCTCACCACCGAGTGGGAGGACCAAAAACATTCAGTACTTC. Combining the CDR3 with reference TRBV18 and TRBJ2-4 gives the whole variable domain NAGVMQNPRHLVRRRGQEARLRCSPMKGHSHVYWYRQLPEEGLKFMVYLQKENIIDESGMPKERFSAEFPKEGPSILRIQQVVRGDSAAYFCASSPPSGRTKNIQYFGAGTRLSVL.